The 26 T cell receptor beta chains in this list originate from one sample, sequenced in a study of early T cells in non-severe SARS-CoV-2 infection. TCRdb redid the calling of the 5' RACE reads with MiXCR, one entry per CDR3 protein. The sample includes more than 90,000 distinct CDR3 sequences, less than 15% seen only once; the top ten take around 2.4%. Material: whole blood. These receptor sequences come from an adult who was a healthcare worker with PCR-confirmed SARS-CoV-2 infection or an uninfected control (not recorded which).

This clonotype was counted a few times. The chain carries TRBV27 and TRBJ2-5; D not certain. CDR1 and CDR2 (germline): MNHEY, SMNVEV (reference sequence). The CDR3 runs to 14 residues. V dropped 0 bases and J dropped 5 bases, with 10 bases sitting between them. The CDR3 spells CASSLSPARETQYF. The CDR3 DNA is TGTGCCAGCAGTTTATCCCCAGCGCGGGAGACCCAGTACTTC.

This clonotype was seen repeatedly, ten times or more. The chain links TRBV2 to TRBJ1-1; tentatively, D is TRBD1 (5 bases). There are 11 residues in the CDR3. Trimming took off 10 bases at V and 7 bases at J, with 13 bases between the two ends. Germline CDR1 is SNHLY and CDR2 is FYNNEI. DNA for the CDR3: TGTGCCACCGTGACAGACCTTGAAGCTTTCTTT. It translates to CATVTDLEAFF. Drawing the rest from reference TRBV2 and TRBJ1-1, the complete variable domain is EPEVTQTPSHQVTQMGQEVILRCVPISNHLYFYWYRQILGQKVEFLVSFYNNEISEKSEIFDDQFSVERPDGSNFTLKIRSTKLEDSAMYFCATVTDLEAFFGQGTRLTVV.

This clonotype came up many times. The chain couples TRBV29-1 to TRBJ2-5; 7 bases fit TRBD1. The junction had 3 bases not matched to a gene; V was cut back by 7 bases and J by 4 bases. The CDR3 is made up of 11 amino acids. The V gene's germline CDR1 is SQVTM and CDR2 ANQGSEA. The CDR3 loop is CSGNRGETQYF. CDR3 DNA sequence: TGCAGCGGCAACAGGGGAGAGACCCAGTACTTC.

The chain recombines TRBV6-5 with TRBJ1-3; D may be TRBD1 (6 bases). Germline V gene lookup returns CDR1 MNHEY and CDR2 SVGAGI. V gave up 0 bases and J gave up 4 bases, with 16 bases separating them. The CDR3 has 17 amino acids. This chain's CDR3 is CASSYSSRGGLGNTIYF. The DNA for the CDR3 is TGTGCCAGCAGTTACTCGAGTCGAGGGGGGCTCGGAAACACCATATATTTT.

This clonotype showed up just a few times. V is TRBV7-9 and J is TRBJ1-1; D is uncertain. V was pared by 5 bases and J by 0 bases, with 1 base between. The germline CDR1 and CDR2 sequences are SEHNR and FQNEAQ (reference sequence). CDR3 length equals 11 residues. CDR3 in DNA: TGTGCCAGCAGCATGAACACTGAAGCTTTCTTT. Protein: CASSMNTEAFF.

This clonotype was counted ten times or more. V gene TRBV10-3 combines with J gene TRBJ1-1, with D uncertain. The CDR3 is 13 amino acids. V was trimmed by 0 bases and J by 5 bases, leaving 7 bases between them. Germline V gene lookup returns CDR1 ENHRY and CDR2 SYGVKD. The CDR3: CAISESQGTEAFF. Written as DNA, the CDR3 is TGTGCCATCAGTGAGTCCCAAGGGACTGAAGCTTTCTTT.

This clonotype has a handful of counts. The rearrangement joins TRBV10-2 to TRBJ1-2; 8 bases agree with TRBD1. V dropped 0 bases and J dropped 2; count of bases not matched to a gene: 5. This CDR3 is built from 16 residues. Germline values: CDR1 WSHSY, CDR2 SAAADI. CDR3 nucleotides: TGCGCCAGCAGTGAGTCTCGACAGGGGCAAAACTATGGCTACACCTTC. Its protein product is CASSESRQGQNYGYTF.

This clonotype was picked up many times. V is TRBV5-1 and J is TRBJ1-1; maybe TRBD1 (5 bases). The CDR3 is made up of 16 amino acids. Trimming removed 1 base at V and 7 bases at J, with 20 bases between. Germline CDR1 reads SGHRS; CDR2 reads YFSETQ. CDR3 DNA sequence: TGCGCCAGCAGCTTGTCCACGCTCGGGGCCGCCCGTGAAGCTTTCTTT. Encoded protein: CASSLSTLGAAREAFF.

This clonotype has a handful of counts. The rearrangement links TRBV28 to TRBJ2-3; a weak D match, TRBD2 (5 bases). V dropped 7 bases and J dropped 0 bases, with 17 bases sitting between them. The CDR3 extends over 16 amino acids. CDR1 and CDR2 from the germline V gene are MDHEN and SYDVKM. DNA of the CDR3: TGTGCCAGCAATCCACCCGAGGGTCGTAGCACAGATACGCAGTATTTT. This translates into CASNPPEGRSTDTQYF.

The chain employs TRBV7-3 and TRBJ2-1, with a weak D call TRBD2 (6 bases). Germline V gene data show CDR1 as SGHTA and CDR2 as FQGTGA. The CDR3 is made up of 12 amino acids. V dropped 2 bases and J dropped 10 bases, with 9 bases sitting between them. CDR3: CASSLGGSEQFF. The CDR3 nucleotides read TGTGCCAGCAGCTTAGGGGGGTCGGAGCAGTTCTTC.

This clonotype appeared many times. This chain joins TRBV7-2 and TRBJ2-1; TRBD1 is a possible D gene (6 bases). The CDR3 is 14 residues long. The V end lost 4 bases, the J end lost 12 bases, and 19 bases lay between the germline ends. Germline CDR1 is SGHTA and CDR2 is FQGNSA. For the CDR3, the DNA is TGTGCCAGCAGCTCCTCCGGGACAAGGGCTGGGCAGTTCTTC. The encoded protein is CASSSSGTRAGQFF. The variable domain in full, completed from reference TRBV7-2 and TRBJ2-1, reads GAGVSQSPSNKVTEKGKDVELRCDPISGHTALYWYRQSLGQGLEFLIYFQGNSAPDKSGLPSDRFSAERTGGSVSTLTIQRTQQEDSAVYLCASSSSGTRAGQFFGPGTRLTVL.

This clonotype was observed at least ten times. The J gene is TRBJ2-7, the V gene TRBV5-1, with D possibly being TRBD2 (6 bases). Germline assignment: CDR1 SGHRS and CDR2 YFSETQ. V gave up 4 bases and J gave up 3 bases, with 17 bases separating them. This CDR3 contains 15 residues. The CDR3 loop reads CASSPGGDRNYEQYF. The CDR3, as DNA: TGCGCCAGCAGCCCAGGAGGGGACCGGAACTACGAGCAGTACTTC.

V gene TRBV7-2 combines with J gene TRBJ2-1; 10 bases map to TRBD2. J lost 7 bases, V lost 1 base, and 10 bases had no gene match. The germline V gene has CDR1 SGHTA and CDR2 FQGNSA. This CDR3 has 17 amino acids. The CDR3 bases are TGTGCCAGCAGCTTAGGATACCTAGCGGGGGCCACTAATGAGCAGTTCTTC. It specifies CASSLGYLAGATNEQFF.

This clonotype has ten or more counts. The CDR3 sequence: CASSDRTWEQYF. CDR3 coding DNA: TGCGCCAGCAGTGACCGGACATGGGAGCAGTACTTC. This rearrangement joins TRBV10-1 to TRBJ2-7, with a weak D call TRBD1 (5 bases). This CDR3 has 12 amino acids. Germline V gives CDR1 WNHNN, CDR2 SYGVQD (reference sequence). The ends were cut back, 3 bases at V and 7 bases at J, with 10 bases in the middle.

This clonotype appeared a few times. The chain recombines TRBV7-2 with TRBJ2-3, with TRBD1 identical over 7 bases. V lost 0 bases to trimming and J lost 9 bases; unmatched junction nucleotides: 3. CDR3 length: 13 residues. Per germline, CDR1 SGHTA and CDR2 FQGNSA. The CDR3 region is CASSLATGATQYF. The CDR3 region has the DNA TGTGCCAGCAGCTTAGCAACAGGGGCGACGCAGTATTTT.

The table lists this clonotype with many counts. This chain uses TRBV20-1 with TRBJ1-2; a possible D gene is TRBD1 (5 bases). There are 13 residues in the CDR3. Trimming shortened V by 2 bases and J by 0 bases, and 7 bases separated the two germline ends. Germline values: CDR1 DFQATT, CDR2 SNEGSKA (reference sequence). The CDR3 loop is CSARLGANYGYTF. The CDR3 region has the DNA TGCAGTGCTAGATTGGGGGCTAACTATGGCTACACCTTC.

This clonotype was detected a few times. V is TRBV29-1 and J is TRBJ2-1, with D hard to call. The CDR3 has 11 residues. With 7 bases removed from V and 7 bases from J, the gap between germline ends came to 11 bases. CDR1 is SQVTM and CDR2 is ANQGSEA in the germline V gene. Here the CDR3 reads CSAEGANEQFF. The CDR3 nucleotides read TGCAGCGCCGAAGGAGCAAATGAGCAGTTCTTC.

The genes are TRBV10-3 and TRBJ2-2; 7 bases match TRBD1. Germline trimming cut 6 bases from V and 4 bases from J; bases unmatched to any gene: 11. This CDR3 region has 16 residues. CDR1 ENHRY and CDR2 SYGVKD come from the germline V gene. As DNA, the CDR3 is TGTGCCATCAGGAGGGACAGCCCTTTGGGCACCGGGGAGCTGTTTTTT. It is translated as CAIRRDSPLGTGELFF.

This chain connects TRBV9 to TRBJ2-7, with TRBD2 identical over 10 bases. Germline lookup yields CDR1 SGDLS and CDR2 YYNGEE. This CDR3 is 15 amino acids long. V shed 0 bases, J shed 6 bases, and the junction held 6 bases outside the gene matches. In DNA form, the CDR3 reads TGTGCCAGCAGCGTAGGGGCTAGCGGGGGAAGCGAGCAGTACTTC. It specifies CASSVGASGGSEQYF. Drawing the rest from reference TRBV9 and TRBJ2-7, the complete variable domain is DSGVTQTPKHLITATGQRVTLRCSPRSGDLSVYWYQQSLDQGLQFLIQYYNGEERAKGNILERFSAQQFPDLHSELNLSSLELGDSALYFCASSVGASGGSEQYFGPGTRLTVT.

This chain connects TRBV5-6 to TRBJ2-1; tentative D call: TRBD1 (6 bases). Germline CDR1 and CDR2: SGHDT and YYEEEE. The CDR3 is 15 amino acids. Trimming shortened V by 0 bases and J by 9 bases, and 16 bases separated the two germline ends. Here the CDR3 reads CASSLATGPRGEQFF. CDR3 coding DNA: TGTGCCAGCAGCTTGGCGACAGGCCCCAGGGGTGAGCAGTTCTTC.

The chain is built from TRBV6-2 or TRBV6-3 and TRBJ1-6; D is perhaps TRBD1 (5 bases). Germline loops: CDR1 MNHEY, CDR2 SVGEGT. This CDR3 has 15 amino acids. V was trimmed by 2 bases and J by 5 bases, leaving 10 bases between them. Written as DNA, the CDR3 is TGTGCCAGCAGTTACGAGGGGACGCATAATTCACCCCTCCACTTT. Protein sequence: CASSYEGTHNSPLHF.

This clonotype was counted many times. The rearrangement links TRBV28 to TRBJ1-5, with D possibly being TRBD1 (5 bases). CDR1 MDHEN and CDR2 SYDVKM come from the germline V gene. The V gene lost 6 bases and the J gene lost 5 bases, with 17 bases spanning the gap. The CDR3 is made up of 15 amino acids. The CDR3 is CASRLPRQRHQPQHF. CDR3 bases: TGTGCCAGCAGACTACCCCGACAGAGACATCAGCCCCAGCATTTT.

The chain recombines TRBV28 with TRBJ1-5; 8 nucleotides align to TRBD1. There are 12 residues in the CDR3. Looked up from germline, CDR1 is MDHEN and CDR2 is SYDVKM. V lost 10 bases and J lost 8; bases outside the gene matches: 7. The CDR3 coding sequence is TGTGCCACGCGGACAGGGCGCAAGCCCCAGCATTTT. Amino acid sequence: CATRTGRKPQHF.

In its sample, this clonotype was seen a few times. The chain is built from TRBV20-1 and TRBJ2-7; D not resolved. Trimming removed 8 bases from V and 5 bases from J, with 22 bases in between. Germline CDR1 reads DFQATT; CDR2 reads SNEGSKA (reference sequence). CDR3 length: 14 amino acids. The CDR3 DNA is TGCAGTACGACCTCCCCGGGCAGGCCCCACGAGCAGTACTTC. Encoded protein: CSTTSPGRPHEQYF.

This clonotype showed up many times. The chain has TRBV28 and TRBJ1-1; D is ambiguous. Trimming pared 3 bases from V and 7 bases from J, leaving 9 bases between. Germline assignment: CDR1 MDHEN and CDR2 SYDVKM. The CDR3 has 12 residues. The CDR3 reads CASSLGTDEAFF. In DNA, the CDR3 is TGTGCCAGCAGTTTGGGAACAGATGAAGCTTTCTTT.

This clonotype was counted many times. The V gene is TRBV20-1, the J gene TRBJ2-2; the D gene is possibly TRBD1 (7 bases). The CDR3 consists of 16 residues. In germline, CDR1 is DFQATT, CDR2 SNEGSKA (reference sequence). Trimming removed 1 base at V and 1 base at J, with 13 bases between. DNA for the CDR3: TGCAGTGCTAGAGCGCAGGGGGGTCTGAACACCGGGGAGCTGTTTTTT. This sequence encodes CSARAQGGLNTGELFF.